The entry below gives a single TCR beta chain sequence along with its context. Its antigen is not known. Sequencing used immunoSEQ multiplex PCR; TCRdb keeps in-frame clones, though not all of them. The sample has roughly 2.5 million clones, around 94% seen once. The sample is drawn from a study of shared clonotypes between healthy human individuals. Study-wide context: CD4 naive and memory got three plates each, CD8 naive two, CD8 memory one.

V dropped 4 bases and J dropped 6 bases, with 12 bases sitting between them. The CDR3 contains 13 residues. Germline assignment: CDR1 LGHNA and CDR2 YNFKEQ. Whole-study results and caveats: Larger estimated richness was generally seen in naive subsets than in memory subsets.

Sample: naive CD4+ T cells sorted from blood. Subset of the sample: CD45RA+ positively selected. The TCR sequence derives from a man aged 18 to 30 in good health. The rearrangement links TRBV4-2 to TRBJ1-1; D may be TRBD1 (6 bases). CDR3 nucleotides: TGTGCCAGCAGCCCGACAGGTCTGTCTGAAGCTTTCTTT. This sequence encodes CASSPTGLSEAFF.